Listed here is a single TCR beta chain. What it recognizes is unknown. This record comes from a study of T cells in tumors after PD-1 blockade. Whole-study context: During anti-PD-1 treatment, some patients continued daily vismodegib 150 mg. Whole-study results and caveats: Peripheral recruitment is suggested, as some novel exhausted tumor clones were in pre-treatment blood.

Genomic DNA template from tumor biopsies or peripheral blood, 616 ng to 6,004 ng input. Libraries were prepared by immunoSEQ multiplex PCR; TCRdb keeps only in-frame clonotypes and omits some of them. The table records approximately 60,000 clones, about four fifths of them present only once. The V gene's germline CDR1 is SEHNR and CDR2 FQNEAQ (reference sequence). The CDR3 runs 19 residues. After removal of 2 bases from V and 4 bases from J, the junction contained 17 bases not matched to a gene. V gene TRBV7-9 combines with J gene TRBJ2-5; the match to TRBD1 covers 9 bases. The sequence was obtained from a human donor with basal cell carcinoma. This sample comprised PBMCs, obtained before anti-PD-1 treatment. This chain's CDR3 is CASSLRQIWRDREGETQYF. The CDR3 coding sequence is TGTGCCAGCAGCTTAAGGCAAATTTGGAGGGACAGGGAAGGAGAGACCCAGTACTTC.